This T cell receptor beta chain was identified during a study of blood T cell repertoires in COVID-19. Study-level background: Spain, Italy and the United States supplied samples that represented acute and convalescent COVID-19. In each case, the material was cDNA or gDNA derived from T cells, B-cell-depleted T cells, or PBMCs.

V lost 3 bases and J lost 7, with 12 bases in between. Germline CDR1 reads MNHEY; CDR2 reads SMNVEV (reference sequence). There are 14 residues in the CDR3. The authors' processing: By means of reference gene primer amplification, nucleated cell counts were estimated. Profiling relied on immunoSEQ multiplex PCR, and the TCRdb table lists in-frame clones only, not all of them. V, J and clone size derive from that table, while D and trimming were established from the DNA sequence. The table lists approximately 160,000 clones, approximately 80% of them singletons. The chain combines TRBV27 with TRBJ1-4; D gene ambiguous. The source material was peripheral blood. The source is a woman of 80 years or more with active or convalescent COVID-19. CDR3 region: CASSFGPPGEKLFF. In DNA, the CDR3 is TGTGCCAGCAGTTTCGGCCCGCCAGGTGAAAAACTGTTTTTT.